This entry lists 27 T cell receptor beta chains sequenced from one sample in a study of blood T cell repertoires in COVID-19. Sequenced by immunoSEQ multiplex PCR; TCRdb stores in-frame clones only, minus some. Here the sample spans roughly 210,000 clones, roughly 80% being singletons. Sequenced input: peripheral blood. The source of these receptors is a woman at least 80 years old with COVID-19, enrolled during active disease.

V and J are TRBV12-3 or TRBV12-4 and TRBJ2-7; 7 nucleotides line up with TRBD2. CDR3 length: 12 amino acids. Trimming at V came to 6 bases and at J to 3 bases, leaving 2 bases not matched to a gene. In DNA, the CDR3 is TGTGCCAGCAGGAGCGGGGTCTACGAGCAGTACTTC. Residues: CASRSGVYEQYF.

The V and J genes are TRBV10-3 and TRBJ2-1; 11 bases line up with TRBD1. Looked up from germline, CDR1 is ENHRY and CDR2 is SYGVKD. Trimming took 6 bases from V and 3 from J; bases not matched to a gene: 4. This CDR3 spans 15 amino acids. Written as DNA, the CDR3 is TGTGCCATCAGCGTGGGACAGGGGGACTACAATGAGCAGTTCTTC. Translating it yields CAISVGQGDYNEQFF.

The genes are TRBV12-3 or TRBV12-4 and TRBJ1-5; D is uncertain. Deletions cut 2 bases from V and 4 bases from J, with 6 bases between. The CDR3 loop spans 13 amino acids. CDR3 DNA sequence: TGTGCCAGCAGTTTACAGGAAAATCAGCCCCAGCATTTT. The encoded protein is CASSLQENQPQHF.

The chain combines TRBV19 with TRBJ2-3; possible D gene TRBD2, 6 bases. Germline V gene data show CDR1 as LNHDA and CDR2 as SQIVND (reference sequence). The ends were cut back, 6 bases at V and 2 bases at J, with 12 bases in the middle. This CDR3 comprises 14 residues. CDR3 protein: CASSPGGSTDTQYF. In DNA, the CDR3 is TGTGCCAGTAGCCCCGGGGGATCCACAGATACGCAGTATTTT.

V gene TRBV28 combines with J gene TRBJ1-2; TRBD1 is a possible D gene (6 bases). Germline assignment: CDR1 MDHEN and CDR2 SYDVKM. Between the trimmed V and J ends, which lost 7 bases and 7 bases, there was a span of 16 bases. CDR3 size: 13 residues. CDR3 sequence: CASTLDLGAGYTF. In DNA form, the CDR3 reads TGTGCCAGCACTCTTGATTTGGGGGCTGGCTACACCTTC.

The gene calls are TRBV11-2 and TRBJ2-1; 9 bases line up with TRBD2. The CDR3 runs 16 residues. The germline V gene encodes CDR1 SGHAT and CDR2 FQNNGV. The trim removed 1 base at V and 9 bases at J, leaving 10 bases unmatched. The CDR3, as DNA: TGTGCCAGCAGCTTAGGAGGTCCGGGACTAGCTTTTGAGCAGTTCTTC. It codes for CASSLGGPGLAFEQFF.

This rearrangement joins TRBV7-2 to TRBJ1-5; no clear D gene. The CDR3 spans 14 residues. The V end lost 3 bases, the J end lost 2 bases, and 8 bases lay between the germline ends. Per germline, CDR1 SGHTA and CDR2 FQGNSA. CDR3 loop: CASSFGRGNQPQHF. Here the CDR3 DNA reads TGTGCCAGCAGCTTCGGTCGGGGCAATCAGCCCCAGCATTTT.

The gene calls are TRBV29-1 and TRBJ1-3, with a weak D call TRBD1 (6 bases). Per the germline V gene, CDR1 is SQVTM and CDR2 is ANQGSEA. The V gene lost 7 bases and the J gene lost 0 bases, with 25 bases spanning the gap. The CDR3 contains 18 residues. The CDR3 reads CSALTGTSTDSSGNTIYF. CDR3 nucleotides: TGCAGCGCACTTACCGGGACATCCACTGACTCCTCTGGAAACACCATATATTTT.

The rearrangement joins TRBV6-1 to TRBJ1-1, with D possibly TRBD1 on 5 matching bases. Germline CDR1 is MNHNS and CDR2 is SASEGT. This CDR3 comprises 13 residues. The ends were cut back, 2 bases at V and 4 bases at J, with 8 bases in the middle. CDR3 bases: TGTGCCAGCAGTGAACGGGGGGGCACTGAAGCTTTCTTT. This sequence encodes CASSERGGTEAFF.

This chain connects TRBV28 to TRBJ1-6; 8 bases align to TRBD1. From germline, CDR1 is MDHEN and CDR2 SYDVKM. J gave up 7 bases and V 5 bases, and 7 bases lay outside the gene matches. The CDR3 extends over 15 amino acids. CDR3 DNA sequence: TGTGCCAGCAGTCCTGGACAGGGATGGAATTCACCCCTCCACTTT. It yields the protein CASSPGQGWNSPLHF.

The chain is built from TRBV4-2 and TRBJ2-1; D is ambiguous. The germline V and J ends were trimmed by 0 bases and 3 bases, with 9 bases remaining between them. Germline CDR1 and CDR2: LGHNA and YNFKEQ. The CDR3 runs to 15 residues. The CDR3 is CASSQDPSGYNEQFF. The CDR3 region has the DNA TGTGCCAGCAGCCAAGACCCCTCGGGCTACAATGAGCAGTTCTTC.

The chain recombines TRBV20-1 with TRBJ1-2; no definite D call. The germline V gene has CDR1 DFQATT and CDR2 SNEGSKA (reference sequence). Trimming pared 3 bases from V and 1 base from J, leaving 6 bases between. This CDR3 is 12 amino acids long. In DNA, the CDR3 is TGCAGTGCTAGTGTCTATAACTATGGCTACACCTTC. This gives the protein CSASVYNYGYTF.

V gene TRBV28 combines with J gene TRBJ2-7, with a tentative D call TRBD2 (5 bases). V lost 2 bases to trimming and J lost 1 base, with 9 bases between them. The CDR3 has 14 amino acids. CDR1 is MDHEN and CDR2 is SYDVKM in the germline V gene. The CDR3 sequence: CASSLMGRSYEQYV. Written as DNA, the CDR3 is TGTGCCAGCAGTTTAATGGGGAGATCCTACGAGCAGTACGTC.

The rearrangement uses TRBV19 and TRBJ1-2; tentative D call: TRBD1 (6 bases). The germline gives CDR1 LNHDA, CDR2 SQIVND (reference sequence). This CDR3 has 15 residues. Trimming pared 3 bases from V and 4 bases from J, leaving 15 bases between. CDR3 DNA sequence: TGTGCCAGTAGTATGGACAGAACCTTGGGCTATGGCTACACCTTC. Translation gives CASSMDRTLGYGYTF.

The chain employs TRBV6-4 and TRBJ1-4; tentatively, D is TRBD1 (5 bases). CDR1 is MRHNA, CDR2 SNTAGT, per germline. Deletions cut 5 bases from V and 8 bases from J, with 12 bases between. CDR3 length equals 13 residues. Here the CDR3 reads CASSPGTGEKLFF. The CDR3 nucleotides read TGTGCCAGCAGTCCGGGGACTGGGGAAAAACTGTTTTTT.

Written as DNA, the CDR3 is TGTGCCAGCGGCGAAGTGGCGGGGTCTAATGAAAAACTGTTTTTT. Translated, it gives CASGEVAGSNEKLFF. The chain combines TRBV28 with TRBJ1-4; no clear D. Germline V gene lookup returns CDR1 MDHEN and CDR2 SYDVKM. The length of the CDR3 is 15 residues. Trimming pared 8 bases from V and 3 bases from J, leaving 16 bases between.

V usage is TRBV28 and J usage is TRBJ1-1; 10 nucleotides agree with TRBD1. Germline V gives CDR1 MDHEN, CDR2 SYDVKM. V lost 3 bases, J lost 6 bases, and 13 bases stayed unmatched. This CDR3 has 17 amino acids. This chain's CDR3 is CASSFWNIGQGGAEAFF. DNA of the CDR3: TGTGCCAGCAGTTTCTGGAATATCGGACAGGGGGGCGCTGAAGCTTTCTTT. The whole variable domain, filled in from reference TRBV28 and TRBJ1-1, reads DVKVTQSSRYLVKRTGEKVFLECVQDMDHENMFWYRQDPGLGLRLIYFSYDVKMKEKGDIPEGYSVSREKKERFSLILESASTNQTSMYLCASSFWNIGQGGAEAFFGQGTRLTVV.

The chain is built from TRBV3-1 (or the pseudogene TRBV3-2) and TRBJ1-1; no clear D. CDR1 and CDR2 from the germline V gene are LGHDT and YNNKEL (reference sequence). This CDR3 region has 13 residues. V was cut by 5 bases and J by 6 bases, with 13 bases left in between. CDR3 in DNA: TGTGCCAGCAGCAAAGGTCTCGAGGCTGAAGCTTTCTTT. Protein sequence: CASSKGLEAEAFF.

The chain uses TRBV12-3 or TRBV12-4 and TRBJ1-2, with TRBD1 as a possible D gene (6 bases). The CDR3 is made up of 12 amino acids. With 5 bases removed from V and 8 bases from J, the gap between germline ends came to 12 bases. CDR3 residues: CASSTGSSGYTF. CDR3 nucleotide sequence: TGTGCCAGCAGTACAGGGTCGTCCGGCTACACCTTC.

CDR3 amino acids: CASSRPGGGLSSYNEQFF. DNA of the CDR3: TGTGCCAGCAGCCGCCCGGGCGGGGGGCTAAGCTCCTACAATGAGCAGTTCTTC. V usage is TRBV5-4 and J usage is TRBJ2-1; 8 bases agree with TRBD2. Per germline, CDR1 SGHNT and CDR2 YYREEE (reference sequence). This CDR3 spans 18 amino acids. The V gene end was trimmed by 4 bases and the J gene end by 0 bases; junction bases not matched to a gene: 12.

The V gene is TRBV2, the J gene TRBJ1-5, with D unclear. Trimming stripped 7 bases from V and 1 base from J, with 8 bases between. This CDR3 comprises 13 residues. Germline V gene sequence: CDR1 SNHLY, CDR2 FYNNEI. CDR3 DNA sequence: TGTGCCAGCATTCAGGAAAGCAATCAGCCCCAGCATTTT. Protein product: CASIQESNQPQHF.

The chain has TRBV18 and TRBJ2-1; TRBD1 aligns across 7 bases. This CDR3 is 14 amino acids long. Germline V gene lookup returns CDR1 KGHSH and CDR2 LQKENI. The V and J ends lost 2 bases and 9 bases, in that order; junction bases with no gene match: 7. The CDR3 here is CASSPSRGRVEQFF. CDR3 nucleotide sequence: TGTGCCAGCTCACCATCAAGGGGGCGGGTTGAGCAGTTCTTC.

The sample holds a few counts of this clone. J is TRBJ1-6 and V is TRBV10-1; D remains unclear. Trimming took 3 bases from V and 8 from J, leaving 14 bases between them. The CDR3 is 15 residues long. The germline V gene has CDR1 WNHNN and CDR2 SYGVQD (reference sequence). Here the CDR3 reads CASSDRRNKDSPLHF. The CDR3 DNA reads as TGCGCCAGCAGTGATCGGAGGAACAAGGATTCACCCCTCCACTTT.

This clone was detected once. The chain has TRBV6-6 and TRBJ1-4; 9 nucleotides agree with TRBD1. The CDR3 extends over 15 amino acids. The V segment lost 5 bases and the J segment 2 bases; nucleotides outside the gene matches: 3. Germline CDR1 reads MNHNY; CDR2 reads SVGAGI (reference sequence). CDR3 DNA: TGTGCCAGCAGTACAGGGGGCTCCACTAATGAAAAACTGTTTTTT. Protein sequence: CASSTGGSTNEKLFF.

This chain connects TRBV3-1 (or the pseudogene TRBV3-2) to TRBJ2-3, with 8 positions matching TRBD2. CDR1 and CDR2 (germline): LGHDT, YNNKEL (reference sequence). The CDR3 has 16 amino acids. The V segment lost 2 bases and the J segment 4 bases; nucleotides outside the gene matches: 8. CDR3 in DNA: TGTGCCAGCAGCCAAATATACGGGGGGGTCGCAGATACGCAGTATTTT. Translation gives CASSQIYGGVADTQYF.

J is TRBJ1-2 and V is TRBV28; TRBD1 aligns across 7 bases. Germline V CDR1 and CDR2: MDHEN, SYDVKM. J gave up 4 bases and V 6 bases, and 11 bases lay outside the gene matches. The CDR3 runs 15 residues. CDR3 sequence (DNA): TGTGCCAGCAGCCCAGGATACCCAGGGGGCTATGGCTACACCTTC. Its translation is CASSPGYPGGYGYTF.

The rearrangement joins TRBV6-5 to TRBJ2-5; TRBD2 matches at 8 bases. CDR1 and CDR2 (germline): MNHEY, SVGAGI. The V segment lost 6 bases and the J segment 5 bases; nucleotides outside the gene matches: 11. The CDR3 length is 15 residues. The DNA of the CDR3 is TGTGCCAGCAGATCTTCCGGGGGGGCCGTGGAGACCCAGTACTTC. Its translation: CASRSSGGAVETQYF.